This entry features one TCR beta chain sequence. What it recognizes is unknown. Trimming removed 3 bases at V and 2 bases at J, with 11 bases between. The CDR3 spans 14 residues. CDR1 is MDHEN, CDR2 SYDVKM, per germline. Unsorted material relied on approximately 90 million PBMCs as the source of genomic DNA. This specimen comes from a study of shared clonotypes between healthy human individuals. Broader study findings: There were few donors, and this limited the genetic and exposure-history diversity represented.

Each PCR replicate run on unsorted PBMC took in around 300 ng DNA, about 30,000 T cell genomes. Unsorted PBMC DNA was run through sequencing on ten immunoSEQ deep assay plates. The repertoire was sequenced with immunoSEQ multiplex PCR; TCRdb's copy has only in-frame clones and lacks some. The sample holds more than 450,000 clones, 60% to 85% seen once. The chain uses TRBV28 and TRBJ2-7; a weak D match, TRBD1 (5 bases). This TCR was recovered from a woman aged 40-49 years in good health. Some clones in this sample may be carry-over from other donors' samples. Sequenced sample: PBMCs. CDR3: CASSFSGSTYEQYF. The CDR3 bases are TGTGCCAGCAGTTTTTCAGGGTCAACCTACGAGCAGTACTTC.